This T cell receptor (beta chain) emerged from a study of neurological immune-mediated disorders. CDR1 is SGHAT, CDR2 FQNNGV, per germline. Trimming left V 5 bases short and J 6 bases short, with 23 bases between. The CDR3 spans 16 residues. This clonotype was recorded many times. The antigen remains unidentified. The making of cDNA relied on 5'RACE with 10-nucleotide random UMIs. Sequencing of 15-18 subjects in each run yielded over 170 million TCR-beta sequences. TCRdb re-derived calls from the 5' RACE reads in MiXCR, one entry per CDR3 protein. The sample includes 55,000 to 85,000 distinct CDR3 sequences, 2.5% to 4% of them seen just once. Regarding the study as a whole: None of the CDR3 amino acid sequences found in expanded clones was shared across subjects. This suggests that the TCR-beta repertoires were private in all groups.

The chain couples TRBV11-2 to TRBJ2-7; D is unclear. This TCR was recovered from a woman aged 45-65 years with multiple sclerosis. Source material: PBMCs. The CDR3 DNA reads TGTGCCAGCAGCCCCACCTGGACGGAGCCTTCTGTCGAGCAGTACGTC. The encoded protein is CASSPTWTEPSVEQYV.